These 27 T cell receptor beta chains originate from one sample sequenced in a study of regulatory T cells in long-lasting Graves disease. Time point denoted: newly diagnosed GD, antithyroid drugs for less than 3 months. RNA isolated from PBMCs was used to make the TCR library. iRepertoire HTBI primers and Arm-PCR of CDR3 regions built TCR beta libraries. In TCRdb, the multiplex PCR reads were re-called with MiXCR into one record per CDR3 protein. The table lists hundreds of thousands of distinct CDR3 sequences, around 17% of them singletons. This same sample was also taken into another study, of T cells in Graves' hyperthyroidism and ophthalmopathy.

Sequencing used peripheral blood mononuclear cells (PBMCs), obtained at new diagnosis, from a patient treated with antithyroid drugs. The origin of the receptors is a woman in her twenties or thirties with Graves disease.

The chain links TRBV2 to TRBJ1-2, with 8 bases identical to TRBD1. Germline V gene lookup returns CDR1 SNHLY and CDR2 FYNNEI. This CDR3 comprises 15 residues. Trimming at V came to 7 bases and at J to 0 bases, leaving 7 bases not matched to a gene. Written as DNA, the CDR3 is TGTGCCAGCAACTTGGACAGGGCCACTAACTATGGCTACACCTTC. This encodes CASNLDRATNYGYTF.

This clonotype was seen only a few times. The chain has TRBV20-1 and TRBJ2-2, with 8 bases matching TRBD2. This CDR3 is built from 16 residues. With 3 bases clipped from V and 1 base from J, the junction kept 7 bases outside the gene matches. The germline V gene encodes CDR1 DFQATT and CDR2 SNEGSKA (reference sequence). CDR3 sequence (DNA): TGCAGTGCTAGGCGGCTAGCGGGCTTGAACACCGGGGAGCTGTTTTTT. Translated: CSARRLAGLNTGELFF.

The table lists this clonotype with a few counts. V gene TRBV25-1 combines with J gene TRBJ2-7, with 7 bases lining up with TRBD2. The CDR3 runs 15 residues. Germline assignment: CDR1 MGHDK and CDR2 SYGVNS. With V trimmed by 2 bases and J by 2 bases, 6 bases remained unmatched. The CDR3 here is CASSETGLSAYEQYF. The CDR3 bases are TGTGCCAGCAGTGAAACGGGACTATCTGCCTACGAGCAGTACTTC.

The gene calls are TRBV3-1 and TRBJ2-7, with D possibly TRBD2 on 5 matching bases. This CDR3 has 14 residues. Trimming left V 7 bases short and J 1 base short, with 14 bases between. From germline, CDR1 is LGHDT and CDR2 YNNKEL (reference sequence). The CDR3 loop is CASKEDSLSYEQYF. Here the CDR3 DNA reads TGTGCCAGCAAAGAGGACTCACTTTCCTACGAGCAGTACTTC.

This clonotype was seen ten or more times. This chain joins TRBV7-9 and TRBJ2-7; no clear D gene. Germline values: CDR1 SEHNR, CDR2 FQNEAQ (reference sequence). CDR3 size: 14 residues. V shed 3 bases and J shed 2 bases, with 11 bases lying between them. The CDR3, as DNA: TGTGCCAGCAGCTTCGACTCCGCAACCTACGAGCAGTACTTC. Translated, it gives CASSFDSATYEQYF.

A word on this clonotype: Mismatch with germline at one junction end may stem from a read error. This chain uses TRBV28 with TRBJ1-2, with D maybe TRBD1 (5 bases). Germline-derived CDR1 and CDR2 are MDHEN and SYDVKM. This CDR3 comprises 15 residues. This CDR3 is CASSLGAASNYGHTF. The CDR3 nucleotides read TGTGCCAGCAGCTTAGGGGCGGCTTCTAACTATGGCCACACCTTC.

In its sample, this clonotype was seen many times. This chain links TRBV29-1 with TRBJ2-5; 7 positions match TRBD1. J gave up 5 bases and V 7 bases, and 10 bases lay outside the gene matches. Germline lookup yields CDR1 SQVTM and CDR2 ANQGSEA. The CDR3 sequence is 13 residues long. In nucleotides, the CDR3 is TGCAGCGGACGACAGGGTAGTTTGGAGACCCAGTACTTC. It yields the protein CSGRQGSLETQYF. The full variable domain, rest sourced from reference TRBV29-1 and TRBJ2-5, is SAVISQKPSRDICQRGTSLTIQCQVDSQVTMMFWYRQQPGQSLTLIATANQGSEATYESGFVIDKFPISRPNLTFSTLTVSNMSPEDSSIYLCSGRQGSLETQYFGPGTRLLVL.

The chain joins TRBV19 to TRBJ1-1, with unresolved D. V lost 6 bases and J 0 bases, leaving 14 bases between the germline ends. The CDR3 has 15 residues. Germline assignment: CDR1 LNHDA and CDR2 SQIVND (reference sequence). CDR3 amino acids: CASREQSTMNTEAFF. The CDR3 nucleotides read TGTGCCAGTAGAGAGCAGTCTACGATGAACACTGAAGCTTTCTTT.

This rearrangement joins TRBV15 to TRBJ2-7; perhaps TRBD2 as D (5 bases). V lost 0 bases and J lost 1, with 10 bases in between. CDR3 length equals 15 residues. Per the germline V gene, CDR1 is LNHNV and CDR2 is YYDKDF (reference sequence). CDR3 sequence reads: CATSRDGLASYEQYF. The CDR3 coding sequence is TGTGCCACCAGCAGAGATGGTCTAGCTTCCTACGAGCAGTACTTC.

The chain couples TRBV18 to TRBJ2-2; D uncertain. Germline lookup yields CDR1 KGHSH and CDR2 LQKENI. The V end was cut by 4 bases, the J end by 3 bases, with 12 bases between. CDR3 length equals 15 residues. The CDR3 is CASSLTDGYTGELFF. CDR3 DNA: TGTGCCAGCTCACTGACGGACGGATACACCGGGGAGCTGTTTTTT.

This chain links TRBV5-6 with TRBJ2-7; D is unclear. The CDR3 spans 13 residues. CDR1 is SGHDT, CDR2 YYEEEE, per germline. V was pared by 1 base and J by 4 bases, with 9 bases between. The CDR3 is CASSLPLGYEQYF. CDR3 nucleotide sequence: TGTGCCAGCAGCTTGCCGTTGGGATACGAGCAGTACTTC.

In this sample, this clonotype turned up many times. This rearrangement joins TRBV10-3 to TRBJ2-7, with D perhaps TRBD1 (6 bases). Germline CDR1 is ENHRY and CDR2 is SYGVKD. The CDR3 has 17 amino acids. V was trimmed by 6 bases and J by 4 bases, leaving 25 bases between them. CDR3 amino acids: CAIRGELDRGQGYEQYF. DNA for the CDR3: TGTGCCATCAGGGGAGAGTTGGACAGAGGTCAAGGGTACGAGCAGTACTTC.

The rearrangement links TRBV20-1 to TRBJ2-5; 7 nucleotides line up with TRBD1. The CDR3 has 15 residues. Germline V gene data show CDR1 as DFQATT and CDR2 as SNEGSKA (reference sequence). Germline trimming cut 4 bases from V and 4 bases from J; bases unmatched to any gene: 12. CDR3 coding DNA: TGCAGTGCTACCCGTCCCGGGACAGCAGGAGAGACCCAGTACTTC. Amino acid sequence: CSATRPGTAGETQYF.

Here the CDR3 DNA reads TGTGCCACCCTCGCCCCGGGGAGGGGCGAGCAGTACTTC. The encoded protein is CATLAPGRGEQYF. The V call is TRBV3-1, the J call TRBJ2-7, with 7 nucleotides matching TRBD2. Per the germline V gene, CDR1 is LGHDT and CDR2 is YNNKEL (reference sequence). With V trimmed by 10 bases and J by 6 bases, 12 bases remained unmatched. This CDR3 comprises 13 residues.

This clonotype was seen only a few times. The rearrangement joins TRBV7-2 to TRBJ2-2, with D perhaps TRBD2 (5 bases). The CDR3 runs to 15 residues. Germline CDR1 is SGHTA and CDR2 is FQGNSA. V was pared by 6 bases and J by 6 bases, with 17 bases between. The CDR3 loop is CASRTSVGSSGELFF. In DNA, the CDR3 is TGTGCCAGCAGAACCTCCGTGGGGAGTTCCGGGGAGCTGTTTTTT.

In its sample, this clonotype was seen many times. This chain uses TRBV6-1 with TRBJ2-3, with TRBD2 identical over 11 bases. From germline, CDR1 is MNHNS and CDR2 SASEGT. Trimming cost V 2 bases and J 4 bases; bases outside gene matches: 2. This CDR3 has 15 amino acids. DNA for the CDR3: TGTGCCAGCAGTGAATTAGCGGGAGGGCCAGATACGCAGTATTTT. Amino acid sequence: CASSELAGGPDTQYF.

This clonotype was seen more than once but under ten times. This chain joins TRBV4-2 and TRBJ2-1; D gene unclear. Trimming removed 3 bases from V and 5 bases from J, with 14 bases in between. The CDR3 is 15 residues long. CDR1 and CDR2 from the germline V gene are LGHNA and YNFKEQ. CDR3 sequence: CASSHPSGANNEQFF. The CDR3 region has the DNA TGTGCCAGCAGCCACCCCTCCGGAGCGAACAATGAGCAGTTCTTC.

This clonotype was counted only a few times. The chain couples TRBV20-1 to TRBJ1-5; 10 positions match TRBD1. With V trimmed by 6 bases and J by 4 bases, 12 bases remained unmatched. The CDR3 extends over 16 amino acids. Germline V gene lookup returns CDR1 DFQATT and CDR2 SNEGSKA (reference sequence). The CDR3 sequence is CSAGSSGTGVNQPQHF. CDR3 DNA sequence: TGCAGTGCCGGTTCCTCCGGGACAGGGGTTAATCAGCCCCAGCATTTT.

This clonotype was observed many times. The CDR3, as DNA: TGTGCCAGCAGCACTGCTAGCCATGGAAACACCATATATTTT. The encoded protein is CASSTASHGNTIYF. The rearrangement joins TRBV9 to TRBJ1-3; D unresolved. The V gene's germline CDR1 is SGDLS and CDR2 YYNGEE. The CDR3 is 14 residues long. Trimming stripped 4 bases from V and 3 bases from J, with 11 bases between.

This clonotype came up many times. The chain has TRBV11-2 and TRBJ2-2; D could derive from TRBD1 or TRBD2 (5 bases each). The germline CDR1 and CDR2 sequences are SGHAT and FQNNGV. The length of the CDR3 is 14 residues. V was cut by 5 bases and J by 6 bases, with 13 bases left in between. CDR3 DNA: TGTGCCAGCAGCCGCAAGGGGACGGCCGGGGAGCTGTTTTTT. Translating gives CASSRKGTAGELFF. The whole variable domain, filled in from reference TRBV11-2 and TRBJ2-2, reads EAGVAQSPRYKIIEKRQSVAFWCNPISGHATLYWYQQILGQGPKLLIQFQNNGVVDDSQLPKDRFSAERLKGVDSTLKIQPAKLEDSAVYLCASSRKGTAGELFFGEGSRLTVL.

The table lists this clonotype with a few counts. CDR3 nucleotide sequence: TGCAGTGCTAGGGGGACTTCAGGGTCTGAGACCCAGTACTTC. Residues: CSARGTSGSETQYF. The rearrangement links TRBV20-1 to TRBJ2-5, with D perhaps matching TRBD2 (6 bases). CDR3 length: 14 amino acids. CDR1 and CDR2 (germline): DFQATT, SNEGSKA (reference sequence). Trimming took 3 bases from V and 5 from J, leaving 16 bases between them.

This clonotype was observed at least ten times. This chain connects TRBV5-8 to TRBJ1-1; the D is unclear. Germline V gene sequence: CDR1 SGHTS, CDR2 YDEGEE. CDR3 length: 11 residues. Between the trimmed V and J ends, which lost 9 bases and 6 bases, there was a span of 12 bases. The CDR3 is CATVDFPEAFF. The CDR3 DNA reads as TGTGCCACTGTGGATTTCCCTGAAGCTTTCTTT.

This clonotype was seen ten or more times. The chain couples TRBV27 to TRBJ1-6; unclear D gene. The CDR3 is 12 amino acids. The germline CDR1 and CDR2 sequences are MNHEY and SMNVEV (reference sequence). The V and J ends lost 7 bases and 6 bases respectively, with 7 bases between them. The CDR3 here is CASNRGNSPLHF. Written as DNA, the CDR3 is TGTGCCAGCAACCGGGGTAATTCACCCCTCCACTTT.

The chain uses TRBV9 and TRBJ2-3, with TRBD1 matching over 11 bases. V shed 2 bases and J 2 bases; nucleotides not matched to a gene: 4. The germline V gene encodes CDR1 SGDLS and CDR2 YYNGEE. The CDR3 totals 16 residues. Here the CDR3 DNA reads TGTGCCAGCAGCGTTGAGGACAGGGGGCTCACAGATACGCAGTATTTT. As protein: CASSVEDRGLTDTQYF.

This clonotype was found a few times. The chain couples TRBV4-1 to TRBJ2-5; D possibly uses TRBD1 or TRBD2 (5 bases each). CDR1 and CDR2 (germline): MGHRA, YSYEKL. V dropped 4 bases and J dropped 5 bases, with 11 bases sitting between them. This CDR3 region has 13 residues. The CDR3 region has the DNA TGCGCCAGCAGCCCCGATGAGGGGGAGACCCAGTACTTC. Translation: CASSPDEGETQYF.

The rearrangement links TRBV7-9 to TRBJ2-2; D uncertain. The CDR3 spans 13 residues. Germline CDR1 and CDR2: SEHNR and FQNEAQ (reference sequence). Trimming removed 1 base from V and 5 bases from J, with 5 bases in between. The CDR3 loop is CASSLELTGELFF. The CDR3 bases are TGTGCCAGCAGCTTAGAATTGACCGGGGAGCTGTTTTTT.

This clonotype was observed many times. CDR3 protein: CAMPKWGTHEQYF. The CDR3, as DNA: TGTGCCATGCCTAAATGGGGGACTCACGAGCAGTACTTC. This chain links TRBV27 with TRBJ2-7; D might be TRBD2 (6 bases). Trimming took off 10 bases at V and 5 bases at J, with 18 bases between the two ends. Looked up from germline, CDR1 is MNHEY and CDR2 is SMNVEV (reference sequence). The CDR3 is 13 residues long.